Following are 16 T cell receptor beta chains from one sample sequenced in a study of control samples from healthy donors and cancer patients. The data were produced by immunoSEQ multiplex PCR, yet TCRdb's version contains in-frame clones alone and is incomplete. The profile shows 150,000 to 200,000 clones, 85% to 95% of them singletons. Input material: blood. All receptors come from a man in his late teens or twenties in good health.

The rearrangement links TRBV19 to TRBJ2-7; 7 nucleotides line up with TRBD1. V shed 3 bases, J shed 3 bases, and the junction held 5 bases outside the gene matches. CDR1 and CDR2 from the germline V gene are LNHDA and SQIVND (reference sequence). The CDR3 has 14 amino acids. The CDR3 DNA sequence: TGTGCCAGTAGTATGAGTGCAGGGGGCTACGAGCAGTACTTC. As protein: CASSMSAGGYEQYF. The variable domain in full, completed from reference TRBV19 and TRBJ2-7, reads DGGITQSPKYLFRKEGQNVTLSCEQNLNHDAMYWYRQDPGQGLRLIYYSQIVNDFQKGDIAEGYSVSREKKESFPLTVTSAQKNPTAFYLCASSMSAGGYEQYFGPGTRLTVT.

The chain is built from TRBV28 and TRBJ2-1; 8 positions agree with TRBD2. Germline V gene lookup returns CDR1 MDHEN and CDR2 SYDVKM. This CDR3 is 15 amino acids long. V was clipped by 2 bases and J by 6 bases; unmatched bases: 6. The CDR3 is CASSLAGGRPNEQFF. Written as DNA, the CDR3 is TGTGCCAGCAGTTTAGCGGGGGGCCGGCCCAATGAGCAGTTCTTC.

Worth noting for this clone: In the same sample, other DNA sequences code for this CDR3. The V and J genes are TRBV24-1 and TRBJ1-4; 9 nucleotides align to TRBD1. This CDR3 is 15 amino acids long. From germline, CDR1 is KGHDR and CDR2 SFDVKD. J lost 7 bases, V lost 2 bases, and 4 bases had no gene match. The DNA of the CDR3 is TGTGCCACCAGTGATTCGGGACAGGGAGGTGAAAAACTGTTTTTT. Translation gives CATSDSGQGGEKLFF.

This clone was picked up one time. In DNA, the CDR3 is TGTGCCAGCAGCTTAGGCGGTCACGGGGGTGGGTATGGCTACACCTTC. Its translation: CASSLGGHGGGYGYTF. The chain recombines TRBV7-9 with TRBJ1-2; D is possibly TRBD1 (5 bases). CDR3 size: 16 residues. Germline CDR1 and CDR2: SEHNR and FQNEAQ (reference sequence). The V end was cut by 1 base, the J end by 5 bases, with 17 bases between. Combining the CDR3 with reference TRBV7-9 and TRBJ1-2 gives the whole variable domain DTGVSQNPRHKITKRGQNVTFRCDPISEHNRLYWYRQTLGQGPEFLTYFQNEAQLEKSRLLSDRFSAERPKGSFSTLEIQRTEQGDSAMYLCASSLGGHGGGYGYTFGSGTRLTVV.

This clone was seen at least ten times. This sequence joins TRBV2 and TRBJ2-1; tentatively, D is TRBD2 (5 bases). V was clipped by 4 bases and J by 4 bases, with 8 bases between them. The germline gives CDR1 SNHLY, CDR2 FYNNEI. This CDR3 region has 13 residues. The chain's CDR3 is CASSGGFYNEQFF. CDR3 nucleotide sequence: TGTGCCAGCAGTGGCGGGTTTTACAATGAGCAGTTCTTC.

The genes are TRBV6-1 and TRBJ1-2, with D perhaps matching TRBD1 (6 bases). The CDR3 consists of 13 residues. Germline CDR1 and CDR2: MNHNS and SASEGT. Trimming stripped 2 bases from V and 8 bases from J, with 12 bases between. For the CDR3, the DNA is TGTGCCAGCAGTGAATCAGGGGTGAGGGGCTACACCTTC. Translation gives CASSESGVRGYTF.

Written as DNA, the CDR3 is TGTGCCAGTAGCGAGCTGCCGAGGGTCGGCTACACCTTC. It translates to CASSELPRVGYTF. The chain employs TRBV19 and TRBJ1-2; D is unresolved. V lost 6 bases and J lost 8, with 16 bases in between. Per germline, CDR1 LNHDA and CDR2 SQIVND (reference sequence). This CDR3 has 13 residues.

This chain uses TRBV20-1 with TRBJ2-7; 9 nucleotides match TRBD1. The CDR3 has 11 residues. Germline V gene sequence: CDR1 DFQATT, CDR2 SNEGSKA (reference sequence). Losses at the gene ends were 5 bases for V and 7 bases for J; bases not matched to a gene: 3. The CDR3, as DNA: TGCAGTGCTCAACAGGGGGCGGAGCAGTACTTC. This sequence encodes CSAQQGAEQYF.

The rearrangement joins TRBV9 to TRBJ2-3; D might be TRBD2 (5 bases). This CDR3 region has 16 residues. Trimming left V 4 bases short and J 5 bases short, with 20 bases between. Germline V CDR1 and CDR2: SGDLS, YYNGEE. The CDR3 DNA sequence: TGTGCCAGCAGCTCATTGTTCGACGCGGCGGGAGATACGCAGTATTTT. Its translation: CASSSLFDAAGDTQYF.

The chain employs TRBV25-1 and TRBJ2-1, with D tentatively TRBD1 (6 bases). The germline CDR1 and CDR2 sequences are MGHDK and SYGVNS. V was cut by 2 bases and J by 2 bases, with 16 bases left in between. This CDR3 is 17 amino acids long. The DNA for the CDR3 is TGTGCCAGCAGTGAAACCCCCCAGGGGAAAACCTACAATGAGCAGTTCTTC. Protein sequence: CASSETPQGKTYNEQFF. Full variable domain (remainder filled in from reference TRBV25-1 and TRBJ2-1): EADIYQTPRYLVIGTGKKITLECSQTMGHDKMYWYQQDPGMELHLIHYSYGVNSTEKGDLSSESTVSRIRTEHFPLTLESARPSHTSQYLCASSETPQGKTYNEQFFGPGTRLTVL.

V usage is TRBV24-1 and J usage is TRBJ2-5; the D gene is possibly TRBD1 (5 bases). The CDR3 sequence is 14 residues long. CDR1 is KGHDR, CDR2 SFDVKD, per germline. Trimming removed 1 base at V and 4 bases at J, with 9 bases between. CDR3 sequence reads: CATSDFQGVETQYF. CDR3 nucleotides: TGTGCCACCAGTGATTTCCAAGGGGTAGAGACCCAGTACTTC.

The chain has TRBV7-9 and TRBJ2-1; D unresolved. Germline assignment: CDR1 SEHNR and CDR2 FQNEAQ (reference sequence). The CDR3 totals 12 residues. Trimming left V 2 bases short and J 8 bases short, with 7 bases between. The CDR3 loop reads CASSLRADEQFF. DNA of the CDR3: TGTGCCAGCAGCTTAAGGGCGGATGAGCAGTTCTTC.

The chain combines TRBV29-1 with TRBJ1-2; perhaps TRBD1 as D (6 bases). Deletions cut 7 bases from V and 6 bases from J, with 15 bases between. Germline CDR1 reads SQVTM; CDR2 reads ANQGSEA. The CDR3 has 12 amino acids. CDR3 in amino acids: CSAEGGFDGYTF. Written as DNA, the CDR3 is TGCAGCGCCGAAGGGGGTTTTGATGGCTACACCTTC.

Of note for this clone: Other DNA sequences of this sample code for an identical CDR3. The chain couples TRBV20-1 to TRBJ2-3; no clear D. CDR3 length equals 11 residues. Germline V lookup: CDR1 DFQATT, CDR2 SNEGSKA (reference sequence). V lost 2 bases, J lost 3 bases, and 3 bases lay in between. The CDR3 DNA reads TGCAGTGCTAGAATAACAGATACGCAGTATTTT. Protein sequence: CSARITDTQYF.

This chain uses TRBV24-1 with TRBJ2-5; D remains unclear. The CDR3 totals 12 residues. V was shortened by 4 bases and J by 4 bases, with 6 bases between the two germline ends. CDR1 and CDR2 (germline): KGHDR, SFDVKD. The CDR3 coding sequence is TGTGCCACCAGTGACCGAACAGAGACCCAGTACTTC. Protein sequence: CATSDRTETQYF.

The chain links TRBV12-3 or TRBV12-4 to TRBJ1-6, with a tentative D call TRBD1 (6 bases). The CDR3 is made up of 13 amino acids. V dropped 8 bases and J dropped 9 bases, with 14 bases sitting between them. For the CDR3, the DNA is TGTGCCAGCGTGTCACAGGGAACTTCACCCCTCCACTTT. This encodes CASVSQGTSPLHF.